A single sample gave rise to the 29 T cell receptor beta chains below, sequenced in a study of blood T cell repertoires in COVID-19. Here immunoSEQ multiplex PCR was the method, and the copy in TCRdb shows in-frame clones only, minus some. In the table there are about 82,000 clones, around four fifths of which are singletons. The sample was peripheral blood. The receptors stem from a man older than 75 with active or convalescent COVID-19.

The CDR3 DNA is TGTGCCAGCAGTCAGGCGATTGGAAACACCATATATTTT. Residues: CASSQAIGNTIYF. V usage is TRBV2 and J usage is TRBJ1-3, with D unclear. CDR3 length: 13 amino acids. Trimming shortened V by 5 bases and J by 3 bases, and 8 bases separated the two germline ends. CDR1 is SNHLY and CDR2 is FYNNEI in the germline V gene.

This chain joins TRBV5-1 and TRBJ1-4, with D maybe TRBD1 (5 bases). Looked up from germline, CDR1 is SGHRS and CDR2 is YFSETQ. The CDR3 loop spans 16 amino acids. V was trimmed by 4 bases and J by 1 base, leaving 14 bases between them. For the CDR3, the DNA is TGCGCCAGCAGCCTTACCCCGACAGAAACTAATGAAAAACTGTTTTTT. Translation gives CASSLTPTETNEKLFF.

The chain uses TRBV18 and TRBJ2-5, with D possibly TRBD1 on 6 matching bases. The V end was cut by 3 bases, the J end by 8 bases, with 22 bases between. This CDR3 spans 16 amino acids. From germline, CDR1 is KGHSH and CDR2 LQKENI. CDR3 residues: CASSPFVGQQGFTQYF. In DNA form, the CDR3 reads TGTGCCAGCTCACCCTTCGTTGGACAGCAGGGTTTCACCCAGTACTTC.

The V gene is TRBV19, the J gene TRBJ1-5, with D maybe TRBD1 (6 bases). Trimming removed 6 bases at V and 6 bases at J, with 18 bases between. Germline V CDR1 and CDR2: LNHDA, SQIVND (reference sequence). The CDR3 runs 15 residues. CDR3 sequence reads: CASSGSGVVGQPQHF. DNA of the CDR3: TGTGCCAGTAGCGGCTCAGGGGTAGTCGGTCAGCCCCAGCATTTT.

This sequence joins TRBV29-1 and TRBJ1-3; 8 bases line up with TRBD1. Germline CDR1 is SQVTM and CDR2 is ANQGSEA. With V trimmed by 6 bases and J by 3 bases, 7 bases remained unmatched. This CDR3 is built from 14 residues. For the CDR3, the DNA is TGCAGCGTCTCCTCGGACAGGGTTGGAAACACCATATATTTT. It translates to CSVSSDRVGNTIYF.

This clone was observed once. The rearrangement joins TRBV5-1 to TRBJ2-1; D may be TRBD2 (6 bases). Looked up from germline, CDR1 is SGHRS and CDR2 is YFSETQ. The CDR3 is 15 residues long. V was clipped by 4 bases and J by 5 bases, with 16 bases between them. CDR3 bases: TGCGCCAGCAGCCCTACGGCGGGGCCAAACAATGAGCAGTTCTTC. Residues: CASSPTAGPNNEQFF.

The genes are TRBV5-1 and TRBJ2-1; 9 bases are shared with TRBD2. V lost 0 bases and J lost 5; bases outside the gene matches: 0. This CDR3 is 14 amino acids long. Germline V CDR1 and CDR2: SGHRS, YFSETQ. The CDR3 here is CASSLGLADNEQFF. The CDR3 DNA reads TGCGCCAGCAGCTTGGGACTAGCGGACAATGAGCAGTTCTTC. Using reference TRBV5-1 and TRBJ2-1 for the parts outside the CDR3, the full variable domain is KAGVTQTPRYLIKTRGQQVTLSCSPISGHRSVSWYQQTPGQGLQFLFEYFSETQRNKGNFPGRFSGRQFSNSRSEMNVSTLELGDSALYLCASSLGLADNEQFFGPGTRLTVL.

V usage is TRBV24-1 and J usage is TRBJ1-1; D is undetermined. CDR1 is KGHDR, CDR2 SFDVKD, per germline. The CDR3 length is 13 residues. V was clipped by 4 bases and J by 1 base, with 6 bases between them. The CDR3 DNA is TGTGCCACCAGTGACCGCGGGAACACTGAAGCTTTCTTT. The encoded protein is CATSDRGNTEAFF.

The chain uses TRBV6-5 and TRBJ1-1, with a possible D match to TRBD1 (5 bases). Deletions cut 3 bases from V and 1 base from J, with 9 bases between. Germline V gives CDR1 MNHEY, CDR2 SVGAGI. The CDR3 sequence is 14 residues long. CDR3 sequence (DNA): TGTGCCAGCAGTTATCGACAGCCGAACACTGAAGCTTTCTTT. Amino acid sequence: CASSYRQPNTEAFF.

This sequence joins TRBV18 and TRBJ1-5, with D hard to call. The V end was cut by 2 bases, the J end by 0 bases, with 8 bases between. Germline CDR1 KGHSH, CDR2 LQKENI. This CDR3 is 15 amino acids long. The CDR3 sequence: CASSPLADSNQPQHF. The CDR3, as DNA: TGTGCCAGCTCACCATTGGCAGATAGCAATCAGCCCCAGCATTTT.

The table lists this clone with a count of one. The V call is TRBV3-1 (or the pseudogene TRBV3-2), the J call TRBJ2-1, with TRBD2 matching over 10 bases. This CDR3 is built from 18 residues. Trimming at V came to 1 base and at J to 4 bases, leaving 10 bases not matched to a gene. The germline CDR1 and CDR2 sequences are LGHDT and YNNKEL (reference sequence). The DNA of the CDR3 is TGTGCCAGCAGCCAAGCTGGGTTCTCTAGCGGGAGTTACAATGAGCAGTTCTTC. It translates to CASSQAGFSSGSYNEQFF.

The V gene is TRBV6-2 or TRBV6-3, the J gene TRBJ2-1; tentatively, D is TRBD1 (6 bases). The CDR3 spans 17 residues. Germline V lookup: CDR1 MNHEY, CDR2 SVGEGT. Trimming pared 4 bases from V and 0 bases from J, leaving 16 bases between. The CDR3 protein is CASSSTGTSSSYNEQFF. The CDR3 bases are TGTGCCAGCAGTTCGACCGGGACATCGAGCTCCTACAATGAGCAGTTCTTC.

The chain joins TRBV29-1 to TRBJ1-2, with a possible D match to TRBD1 (6 bases). The CDR3 contains 13 residues. V was shortened by 0 bases and J by 8 bases, with 13 bases between the two germline ends. Germline CDR1 reads SQVTM; CDR2 reads ANQGSEA. For the CDR3, the DNA is TGCAGCGTTGAAGAAGGGGACATCGGCGGCTACACCTTC. It codes for CSVEEGDIGGYTF.

Only one count was recorded for this clone. The gene calls are TRBV2 and TRBJ2-4; D possibly corresponds to TRBD1 (5 bases). V was shortened by 3 bases and J by 3 bases, with 9 bases between the two germline ends. CDR1 and CDR2 from the germline V gene are SNHLY and FYNNEI. This CDR3 comprises 14 residues. The CDR3 sequence is CASSDRGYKNIQYF. CDR3 sequence (DNA): TGTGCCAGCAGTGATAGGGGATACAAAAACATTCAGTACTTC. Using reference TRBV2 and TRBJ2-4 for the parts outside the CDR3, the full variable domain is EPEVTQTPSHQVTQMGQEVILRCVPISNHLYFYWYRQILGQKVEFLVSFYNNEISEKSEIFDDQFSVERPDGSNFTLKIRSTKLEDSAMYFCASSDRGYKNIQYFGAGTRLSVL.

The gene calls are TRBV7-9 and TRBJ2-3; TRBD2 aligns across 10 bases. The CDR3 is made up of 15 amino acids. V shed 5 bases and J 3 bases; nucleotides not matched to a gene: 5. Looked up from germline, CDR1 is SEHNR and CDR2 is FQNEAQ (reference sequence). The CDR3 reads CASSQLAGRTDTQYF. The CDR3 bases are TGTGCCAGCAGCCAACTAGCGGGACGGACAGATACGCAGTATTTT.

In the case of this clone: The sample holds other DNA sequences that translate to the same CDR3. CDR3 sequence: CASSLDTYNEQFF. The DNA for the CDR3 is TGCGCCAGCAGCTTGGATACCTACAATGAGCAGTTCTTC. V gene TRBV5-1 combines with J gene TRBJ2-1; no clear D gene. The CDR3 sequence is 13 residues long. The V end lost 0 bases, the J end lost 2 bases, and 3 bases lay between the germline ends. Germline values: CDR1 SGHRS, CDR2 YFSETQ.

This chain links TRBV19 with TRBJ1-4, with no clear D. Between the trimmed V and J ends, which lost 9 bases and 0 bases, there was a span of 17 bases. The CDR3 is made up of 16 amino acids. Germline V gives CDR1 LNHDA, CDR2 SQIVND (reference sequence). The CDR3 nucleotides are TGTGCCAGCCGACCGATTCAGCTAGCAACTAATGAAAAACTGTTTTTT. The encoded protein is CASRPIQLATNEKLFF.

This sequence joins TRBV6-1 and TRBJ2-7; the match to TRBD2 covers 10 bases. Germline CDR1 MNHNS, CDR2 SASEGT. Trimming at V came to 3 bases and at J to 4 bases, leaving 6 bases not matched to a gene. CDR3 size: 15 residues. The CDR3 nucleotides read TGTGCCAGCAGTGAGGCACTAGCGGGACTGTACGAGCAGTACGTC. Amino acids: CASSEALAGLYEQYV.

In DNA, the CDR3 is TGTGCCAGCAGCCCCAGGGGAGACCTTTATGGCTACACCTTC. Its translation: CASSPRGDLYGYTF. V gene TRBV5-4 combines with J gene TRBJ1-2, with D perhaps matching TRBD1 (6 bases). CDR3 length: 14 amino acids. Germline values: CDR1 SGHNT, CDR2 YYREEE (reference sequence). Deletions cut 4 bases from V and 5 bases from J, with 15 bases between.

This sequence joins TRBV5-5 and TRBJ2-7, with TRBD1 identical over 7 bases. With 0 bases clipped from V and 1 base from J, the junction kept 1 base outside the gene matches. The CDR3 is made up of 14 amino acids. Looked up from germline, CDR1 is SGHKS and CDR2 is YYEKEE (reference sequence). The CDR3 bases are TGTGCCAGCAGCTTGGTGGGACAGTCCTACGAGCAGTACGTC. Amino acid sequence: CASSLVGQSYEQYV.

This clone was detected once. The chain has TRBV9 and TRBJ2-1, with D maybe TRBD2 (5 bases). Trimming stripped 3 bases from V and 6 bases from J, with 16 bases between. From germline, CDR1 is SGDLS and CDR2 YYNGEE. This CDR3 is 15 amino acids long. CDR3 nucleotide sequence: TGTGCCAGCAGCGATAGGGAGCTCCCAGGCAATGAGCAGTTCTTC. Translation gives CASSDRELPGNEQFF.

The V call is TRBV9, the J call TRBJ2-1, with TRBD2 matching over 9 bases. Germline V gene sequence: CDR1 SGDLS, CDR2 YYNGEE. The CDR3 extends over 15 amino acids. Trimming took 0 bases from V and 6 from J; bases not matched to a gene: 4. CDR3 residues: CASSVAGGGANEQFF. In DNA, the CDR3 is TGTGCCAGCAGCGTAGCTGGCGGGGGGGCCAATGAGCAGTTCTTC.

This rearrangement joins TRBV6-5 to TRBJ2-1; 7 nucleotides align to TRBD1. The CDR3 consists of 13 residues. Germline CDR1 is MNHEY and CDR2 is SVGAGI. With 6 bases clipped from V and 7 bases from J, the junction kept 6 bases outside the gene matches. DNA for the CDR3: TGTGCCAGCAGGGGGACAGCCGGTAATGAGCAGTTCTTC. It translates to CASRGTAGNEQFF.

The chain is built from TRBV6-5 and TRBJ2-7; unclear D gene. The CDR3 is 13 amino acids. From germline, CDR1 is MNHEY and CDR2 SVGAGI. The V end was cut by 4 bases, the J end by 0 bases, with 7 bases between. In DNA form, the CDR3 reads TGTGCCAGCAGTTTCGGAGACTCCTACGAGCAGTACGTC. Protein product: CASSFGDSYEQYV.

The genes are TRBV29-1 and TRBJ2-3; no clear D. CDR1 is SQVTM and CDR2 is ANQGSEA in the germline V gene. Trimming shortened V by 4 bases and J by 0 bases, and 8 bases separated the two germline ends. This CDR3 region has 13 residues. This chain's CDR3 is CSVGLWSTDTQYF. CDR3 DNA: TGCAGCGTTGGACTCTGGAGCACAGATACGCAGTATTTT.

The V and J genes are TRBV4-1 and TRBJ1-1; D ambiguous. Germline V lookup: CDR1 MGHRA, CDR2 YSYEKL. V shed 0 bases and J shed 3 bases, with 17 bases lying between them. This CDR3 has 17 residues. The CDR3 here is CASSQDITGYEDTEAFF. The CDR3 coding sequence is TGCGCCAGCAGCCAAGATATAACGGGGTATGAGGACACTGAAGCTTTCTTT.

The genes are TRBV18 and TRBJ2-2; 10 nucleotides match TRBD1. Trimming at V came to 5 bases and at J to 6 bases, leaving 18 bases not matched to a gene. The V gene's germline CDR1 is KGHSH and CDR2 LQKENI. The CDR3 is made up of 19 amino acids. The CDR3 bases are TGTGCCAGCTCATTCCTATTACCGGGACAGGGGTACTCGGCCGGGGAGCTGTTTTTT. It codes for CASSFLLPGQGYSAGELFF.

The chain uses TRBV28 and TRBJ2-5, with 7 bases aligning to TRBD1. Trimming at V came to 7 bases and at J to 2 bases, leaving 4 bases not matched to a gene. The CDR3 has 13 amino acids. CDR1 is MDHEN, CDR2 SYDVKM, per germline. The CDR3 nucleotides read TGTGCCAGCAAGGGACAGCCACAAGAGACCCAGTACTTC. Protein product: CASKGQPQETQYF.

V and J are TRBV4-2 and TRBJ2-4, with D possibly TRBD1 on 5 matching bases. Germline V gene data show CDR1 as LGHNA and CDR2 as YNFKEQ. The ends were cut back, 1 base at V and 5 bases at J, with 9 bases in the middle. The CDR3 sequence is 14 residues long. Written as DNA, the CDR3 is TGTGCCAGCAGCCAAGTGGGGCAGCAAAACATTCAGTACTTC. Protein sequence: CASSQVGQQNIQYF.